Sequencing of this TCR beta chain was carried out in a study of blood T cell repertoires in COVID-19. In the source study's methods: Reference gene primer amplification yielded estimated nucleated cell counts. Only in-frame clones appear in the TCRdb table, and some are missing; sequencing was by immunoSEQ multiplex PCR. D and trimming come from the DNA, and the V and J calls and clone size come from that table. The data contain approximately 130,000 clones, more than 70% of them singletons. The CDR3 loop spans 15 amino acids. V lost 3 bases and J lost 7, with 16 bases in between. CDR1 and CDR2 from the germline V gene are LNHDA and SQIVND (reference sequence).

Sequenced material: peripheral blood. The sequence derives from a human donor in a cohort sampled during active COVID-19. The chain links TRBV19 to TRBJ1-5; D gene unclear. This CDR3 reads CASSISTSGGQPQHF. The CDR3 DNA follows: TGTGCCAGTAGTATTAGCACTTCGGGCGGGCAGCCCCAGCATTTT.